The present T cell receptor (beta chain) was sequenced within a study of control samples from healthy donors and cancer patients. J gave up 3 bases and V 1 base, and 4 bases lay outside the gene matches. The CDR3 has 15 residues. CDR1 and CDR2 from the germline V gene are MNHNS and SASEGT. Libraries were prepared by immunoSEQ multiplex PCR; TCRdb keeps only in-frame clonotypes and omits some of them. The sample lists about 130,000 clones, over 80% occurring once. The source is a man aged 80 or over with head and neck cancer. The sample taken for sequencing was PBMCs. V gene TRBV6-1 combines with J gene TRBJ2-7, with TRBD2 identical over 9 bases. The CDR3 nucleotides read TGTGCCAGCAGTGAAGGGTTAGCGGGGGTCTACGAGCAGTACTTC. It yields the protein CASSEGLAGVYEQYF.